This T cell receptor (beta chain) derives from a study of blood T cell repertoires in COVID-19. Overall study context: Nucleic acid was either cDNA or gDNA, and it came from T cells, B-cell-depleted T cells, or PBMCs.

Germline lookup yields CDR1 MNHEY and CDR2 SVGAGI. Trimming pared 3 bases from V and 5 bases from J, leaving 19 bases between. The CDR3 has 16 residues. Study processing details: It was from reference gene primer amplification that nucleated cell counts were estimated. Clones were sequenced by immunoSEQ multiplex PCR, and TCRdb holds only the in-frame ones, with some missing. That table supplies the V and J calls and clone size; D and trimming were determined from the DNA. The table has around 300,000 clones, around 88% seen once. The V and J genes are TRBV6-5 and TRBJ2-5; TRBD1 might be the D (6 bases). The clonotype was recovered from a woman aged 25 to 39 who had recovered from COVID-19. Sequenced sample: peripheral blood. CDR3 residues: CASSYIVQGLEETQYF. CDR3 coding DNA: TGTGCCAGCAGTTATATCGTTCAGGGGTTGGAGGAGACCCAGTACTTC.